Shown below are 18 T cell receptor beta chains from a single sample sequenced in a study of CD8 T cells in ankylosing spondylitis. No cognate antigen is known for these TCRs. Via MiXCR, TCRdb re-called the 5' RACE reads, giving one row per CDR3 protein. The table has 400,000 or so distinct CDR3 sequences, approximately 26% seen once. Points from the study as a whole: Blood from ankylosing spondylitis patients appeared to carry a characteristic roughly eight-variant TCR beta motif.

The sample consisted of blood, either unsorted or a sorted T cell fraction (not recorded which). The receptors here all came from a male donor with ankylosing spondylitis.

The chain recombines TRBV11-3 with TRBJ2-3, with no clear D. Looked up from germline, CDR1 is SGHNT and CDR2 is YENEEA. This CDR3 region has 12 residues. Trimming stripped 4 bases from V and 6 bases from J, with 8 bases between. CDR3 in amino acids: CASSSYADTQYF. The CDR3 bases are TGTGCCAGCAGCTCTTATGCCGATACGCAGTATTTT.

The chain links TRBV9 to TRBJ2-4; 9 bases align to TRBD1. The ends lost 0 bases at V and 7 bases at J; junction bases unmatched: 5. The V gene's germline CDR1 is SGDLS and CDR2 YYNGEE. CDR3 length: 15 amino acids. CDR3 in amino acids: CASSVGLQGANIQYF. The CDR3 region has the DNA TGTGCCAGCAGCGTAGGCTTACAGGGGGCCAACATTCAGTACTTC.

The chain couples TRBV19 to TRBJ2-1, with D perhaps matching TRBD1 or TRBD2 (6 bases each). V shed 3 bases and J shed 8 bases, with 14 bases lying between them. The CDR3 runs 14 residues. Germline V gives CDR1 LNHDA, CDR2 SQIVND (reference sequence). CDR3 in amino acids: CASSIGGPRDEQFF. CDR3 bases: TGTGCCAGTAGTATTGGGGGGCCGAGGGATGAGCAGTTCTTC.

V is TRBV12-3 or TRBV12-4 and J is TRBJ2-1, with 7 nucleotides matching TRBD1. Trimming removed 7 bases from V and 7 bases from J; junction bases left unmatched: 7. The length of the CDR3 is 13 residues. The CDR3 reads CASINRGVNEQFF. DNA of the CDR3: TGTGCCAGCATTAACAGGGGAGTGAATGAGCAGTTCTTC.

This chain uses TRBV11-2 with TRBJ2-1; perhaps TRBD2 as D (6 bases). The CDR3 runs 14 residues. Trimming removed 9 bases from V and 6 bases from J, with 18 bases in between. Germline V gives CDR1 SGHAT, CDR2 FQNNGV. This chain's CDR3 is CASSREPGANEQFF. Here the CDR3 DNA reads TGTGCCAGTAGCCGGGAGCCGGGTGCCAATGAGCAGTTCTTC.

This clonotype occurred a few times. This chain uses TRBV4-1 with TRBJ1-6; D is unclear. CDR3 length: 17 residues. The ends were cut back, 1 base at V and 7 bases at J, with 17 bases in the middle. Germline values: CDR1 MGHRA, CDR2 YSYEKL. This CDR3 reads CASSQGRAATRNSPLHF. The CDR3 DNA follows: TGCGCCAGCAGCCAAGGACGGGCCGCCACGAGGAATTCACCCCTCCACTTT.

The rearrangement joins TRBV7-2 to TRBJ1-1; D remains unclear. Germline CDR1 is SGHTA and CDR2 is FQGNSA. The CDR3 runs 13 residues. V was shortened by 0 bases and J by 5 bases, with 7 bases between the two germline ends. The CDR3 loop is CASSLATTTEAFF. CDR3 DNA sequence: TGTGCCAGCAGCTTAGCGACAACTACTGAAGCTTTCTTT. The whole variable domain, remainder taken from reference TRBV7-2 and TRBJ1-1, is GAGVSQSPSNKVTEKGKDVELRCDPISGHTALYWYRQSLGQGLEFLIYFQGNSAPDKSGLPSDRFSAERTGGSVSTLTIQRTQQEDSAVYLCASSLATTTEAFFGQGTRLTVV.

The rearrangement links TRBV6-5 to TRBJ1-1; possibly TRBD1 for D (5 bases). V shed 7 bases and J shed 4 bases, with 16 bases lying between them. The CDR3 extends over 14 amino acids. Germline assignment: CDR1 MNHEY and CDR2 SVGAGI. The CDR3 is CASIWGPGGTEAFF. CDR3 DNA sequence: TGTGCCAGCATTTGGGGCCCCGGTGGCACTGAAGCTTTCTTT.

This clonotype was seen a handful of times. This sequence joins TRBV24-1 and TRBJ2-1; 7 bases are shared with TRBD2. The ends lost 7 bases at V and 0 bases at J; junction bases unmatched: 8. Germline loops: CDR1 KGHDR, CDR2 SFDVKD. The CDR3 runs to 16 residues. This CDR3 reads CATSLSGTGSYNEQFF. The CDR3 coding sequence is TGTGCCACCAGCCTGAGCGGGACGGGCTCCTACAATGAGCAGTTCTTC.

The chain links TRBV29-1 to TRBJ1-3, with 9 positions matching TRBD1. V shed 3 bases and J 5 bases; nucleotides not matched to a gene: 5. The CDR3 runs to 14 residues. Germline lookup yields CDR1 SQVTM and CDR2 ANQGSEA. The CDR3 DNA sequence: TGCAGCGTTGAGGACAGGGGAGTCAGAAACACCATATATTTT. Encoded protein: CSVEDRGVRNTIYF.

This clonotype was seen a handful of times. The rearrangement uses TRBV20-1 and TRBJ1-5; D is perhaps TRBD1 (5 bases). In germline, CDR1 is DFQATT, CDR2 SNEGSKA (reference sequence). Trimming left V 2 bases short and J 5 bases short, with 16 bases between. The CDR3 has 15 residues. CDR3 sequence reads: CSARTETAFDQPQHF. CDR3 sequence (DNA): TGCAGTGCTAGAACTGAGACAGCCTTCGATCAGCCCCAGCATTTT.

The chain couples TRBV6-1 to TRBJ2-7, with D possibly TRBD1 on 6 matching bases. Trimming removed 7 bases from V and 2 bases from J, with 9 bases in between. Germline lookup yields CDR1 MNHNS and CDR2 SASEGT. CDR3 length equals 12 residues. Written as DNA, the CDR3 is TGTGCCAGCATTGGACAGACCTACGAGCAGTACTTC. Residues: CASIGQTYEQYF.

J is TRBJ2-7 and V is TRBV2; D gene uncertain. The CDR3 is made up of 12 amino acids. Germline CDR1 and CDR2: SNHLY and FYNNEI. Trimming removed 6 bases from V and 6 bases from J, with 12 bases in between. CDR3 coding DNA: TGTGCCAGCAGCCAGACCCCTACCGAGCAGTACGTC. This encodes CASSQTPTEQYV.

The genes are TRBV20-1 and TRBJ2-5, with 8 bases lining up with TRBD2. Trimming cost V 1 base and J 5 bases; bases outside gene matches: 9. In germline, CDR1 is DFQATT, CDR2 SNEGSKA (reference sequence). The CDR3 loop spans 15 amino acids. CDR3 DNA sequence: TGCAGTGCTAGAGTAATAGCGGGATTGGAGGAGACCCAGTACTTC. Protein: CSARVIAGLEETQYF.

The V and J genes are TRBV7-9 and TRBJ2-7; 7 positions match TRBD1. The ends lost 5 bases at V and 5 bases at J; junction bases unmatched: 6. The CDR3 sequence is 13 residues long. CDR1 is SEHNR, CDR2 FQNEAQ, per germline (reference sequence). CDR3 sequence reads: CASSKTGWNEQYF. CDR3 in DNA: TGTGCCAGCAGCAAGACAGGGTGGAACGAGCAGTACTTC.

This clonotype has only a few counts. V and J are TRBV3-1 and TRBJ2-5; 10 bases fit TRBD1. The V gene's germline CDR1 is LGHDT and CDR2 YNNKEL (reference sequence). J lost 0 bases, V lost 6 bases, and 7 bases had no gene match. The CDR3 extends over 16 amino acids. CDR3 protein: CASRVGTGANQETQYF. In DNA form, the CDR3 reads TGTGCCAGCAGAGTTGGGACAGGGGCGAACCAAGAGACCCAGTACTTC.

V and J are TRBV20-1 and TRBJ2-3, with 8 bases that match TRBD1. Trimming removed 6 bases from V and 5 bases from J; junction bases left unmatched: 4. The germline V gene encodes CDR1 DFQATT and CDR2 SNEGSKA (reference sequence). The CDR3 has 12 amino acids. For the CDR3, the DNA is TGCAGTGCCCAGGGGGCGGGAGATACGCAGTATTTT. Translated: CSAQGAGDTQYF.

This clonotype was counted only a few times. This sequence joins TRBV20-1 and TRBJ2-1; 13 nucleotides align to TRBD2. The CDR3 covers 14 residues. Germline CDR1 is DFQATT and CDR2 is SNEGSKA (reference sequence). The junction had 6 bases not matched to a gene; V was cut back by 3 bases and J by 10 bases. CDR3 residues: CSASRGLAGAEQFF. The CDR3 nucleotides read TGCAGTGCTAGTAGAGGACTAGCGGGAGCCGAGCAGTTCTTC.